Listed below are T cell receptor beta chains from one sample, sequenced in a study of T cell responses to AZD1222 COVID-19 vaccine. The protocol was immunoSEQ multiplex PCR, while the TCRdb copy is restricted to in-frame clones and leaves out a portion. In the table there are around 160,000 clones, approximately 90% of which are singletons. The sample was peripheral blood, taken on day 0 of MenACWY control vaccination. The source of these receptors is an adult in good health. The CDR3 runs from the conserved cysteine through the conserved F or W. D genes are given only for firm matches. A row's size may be missing; if present it is once, few, many or a size class.

CDR3aa: CASSWSGGELFF
CDR3nt: TGTGCCAGCAGCTGGAGTGGGGGGGAGCTGTTTTTT
d_gene: NA
abundance: NA
v_gene: TRBV6-6
j_gene: TRBJ2-2

CDR3aa: CATSDLTRKVNEQFF
CDR3nt: TGTGCCACCAGTGATTTGACTAGGAAGGTCAATGAGCAGTTCTTC
d_gene: NA
abundance: NA
v_gene: TRBV24-1
j_gene: TRBJ2-1

CDR3aa: CSVEVGRLGTSEQFF
CDR3nt: TGCAGCGTTGAAGTCGGCCGTCTGGGCACAAGTGAGCAGTTCTTC
d_gene: NA
abundance: NA
v_gene: TRBV29-1
j_gene: TRBJ2-1

CDR3aa: CASRVTDTQYF
CDR3nt: TGTGCCAGCAGGGTCACAGATACGCAGTATTTT
d_gene: NA
abundance: NA
v_gene: TRBV6-5
j_gene: TRBJ2-3

CDR3aa: CASSDSSGGSTDTQYF
CDR3nt: TGTGCCAGCAGCGATAGCAGCGGGGGAAGCACAGATACGCAGTATTTT
d_gene: TRBD2
abundance: NA
v_gene: TRBV11-1
j_gene: TRBJ2-3

CDR3aa: CASSLSPQANYGYTF
CDR3nt: TGTGCCAGCAGTTTATCCCCCCAAGCTAACTATGGCTACACCTTC
d_gene: NA
abundance: once
v_gene: TRBV27
j_gene: TRBJ1-2

CDR3aa: CASSYRVYPNTGELFF
CDR3nt: TGTGCCAGCAGTTACAGGGTTTACCCGAACACCGGGGAGCTGTTTTTT
d_gene: NA
abundance: NA
v_gene: TRBV27
j_gene: TRBJ2-2

CDR3aa: CAWSVLSGGLLGYTF
CDR3nt: TGTGCCTGGAGTGTTCTGTCAGGGGGACTCCTAGGCTACACCTTC
d_gene: TRBD1
abundance: NA
v_gene: TRBV30
j_gene: TRBJ1-2

CDR3aa: CASSLGSGSYEQYF
CDR3nt: TGCGCCAGCAGCTTGGGATCAGGGAGTTACGAGCAGTACTTC
d_gene: NA
abundance: once
v_gene: TRBV5-1
j_gene: TRBJ2-7

CDR3aa: CASSLQVATMNTEAFF
CDR3nt: TGTGCCAGCAGCCTACAGGTCGCTACCATGAACACTGAAGCTTTCTTT
d_gene: NA
abundance: few
v_gene: TRBV7-8
j_gene: TRBJ1-1

CDR3aa: CASSLVQGGQLFF
CDR3nt: TGTGCCAGCAGCTTAGTTCAGGGGGGGCAGCTGTTTTTT
d_gene: NA
abundance: NA
v_gene: TRBV11-3
j_gene: TRBJ2-2

CDR3aa: CASSQDGGARRKAFF
CDR3nt: TGCGCCAGCAGCCAAGATGGCGGGGCACGCCGGAAAGCTTTCTTT
d_gene: NA
abundance: NA
v_gene: TRBV4-1
j_gene: TRBJ1-1

CDR3aa: CASSLEAGRTYGYTF
CDR3nt: TGTGCCAGCAGCTTAGAAGCGGGCAGGACCTATGGCTACACCTTC
d_gene: NA
abundance: NA
v_gene: TRBV7-2
j_gene: TRBJ1-2

CDR3aa: CASSLRTAGTDTQYF
CDR3nt: TGTGCCAGCAGCTTACGGACAGCGGGCACAGATACGCAGTATTTT
d_gene: NA
abundance: NA
v_gene: TRBV7-3
j_gene: TRBJ2-3

CDR3aa: CASRGRAGKRNQPQHF
CDR3nt: TGTGCCAGCAGGGGAAGGGCAGGGAAACGCAATCAGCCCCAGCATTTT
d_gene: NA
abundance: once
v_gene: TRBV2
j_gene: TRBJ1-5

CDR3aa: CASSLGPATNYGYTF
CDR3nt: TGTGCCAGCAGCTTAGGGCCGGCAACTAACTATGGCTACACCTTC
d_gene: NA
abundance: NA
v_gene: TRBV7-9
j_gene: TRBJ1-2

CDR3aa: CASSIGTGTTYEQYF
CDR3nt: TGTGCCAGTAGTATCGGAACAGGGACCACCTACGAGCAGTACTTC
d_gene: NA
abundance: NA
v_gene: TRBV19
j_gene: TRBJ2-7

CDR3aa: CASGSPERSTEAFF
CDR3nt: TGTGCCAGCGGCAGCCCTGAACGGAGCACTGAAGCTTTCTTT
d_gene: NA
abundance: NA
v_gene: TRBV28
j_gene: TRBJ1-1

CDR3aa: CASKLDRASNQPQHF
CDR3nt: TGTGCCAGCAAGCTTGACAGGGCGAGCAATCAGCCCCAGCATTTT
d_gene: TRBD1
abundance: NA
v_gene: TRBV6-5
j_gene: TRBJ1-5

CDR3aa: CASSLVAGNTDTQYF
CDR3nt: TGTGCCAGCAGTTTGGTAGCGGGGAACACAGATACGCAGTATTTT
d_gene: TRBD2
abundance: NA
v_gene: TRBV28
j_gene: TRBJ2-3

CDR3aa: CASSRLAGYEQYF
CDR3nt: TGTGCCAGCAGTCGACTAGCGGGCTACGAGCAGTACTTC
d_gene: TRBD2
abundance: NA
v_gene: TRBV27
j_gene: TRBJ2-7

CDR3aa: CASSRHYYEQYF
CDR3nt: TGTGCCAGCAGCAGACATTACTACGAGCAGTACTTC
d_gene: NA
abundance: once
v_gene: TRBV13
j_gene: TRBJ2-7

CDR3aa: CASSSGTLNTEAFF
CDR3nt: TGCGCCAGCAGCTCCGGGACACTCAACACTGAAGCTTTCTTT
d_gene: NA
abundance: NA
v_gene: TRBV5-1
j_gene: TRBJ1-1

CDR3aa: CASSDRVSEAFF
CDR3nt: TGTGCCAGTAGCGACAGGGTCTCTGAAGCTTTCTTT
d_gene: TRBD1
abundance: NA
v_gene: TRBV19
j_gene: TRBJ1-1

CDR3aa: CASSLAGGYSNEQFF
CDR3nt: TGTGCCAGCAGCTTAGCAGGGGGTTATTCCAATGAGCAGTTCTTC
d_gene: NA
abundance: NA
v_gene: TRBV7-9
j_gene: TRBJ2-1

CDR3aa: CATSIYSFRGAGTGELFF
CDR3nt: TGTGCCACCAGCATTTACTCGTTCCGGGGGGCAGGCACCGGGGAGCTGTTTTTT
d_gene: NA
abundance: NA
v_gene: TRBV15
j_gene: TRBJ2-2

CDR3aa: CASPVQYGDNPNEQFF
CDR3nt: TGTGCCAGCCCCGTCCAATATGGGGACAACCCCAATGAGCAGTTCTTC
d_gene: NA
abundance: once
v_gene: TRBV21-1
j_gene: TRBJ2-1

CDR3aa: CATSPGTGGVDGYTF
CDR3nt: TGTGCCACCAGCCCTGGGACAGGGGGCGTGGATGGCTACACCTTC
d_gene: TRBD1
abundance: NA
v_gene: TRBV24-1
j_gene: TRBJ1-2

CDR3aa: CASSPPNLAGEQYF
CDR3nt: TGTGCCAGCTCACCACCGAATCTAGCCGGCGAGCAGTACTTC
d_gene: NA
abundance: NA
v_gene: TRBV18
j_gene: TRBJ2-7

CDR3aa: CASSLRASGSFYTDTQYF
CDR3nt: TGCGCCAGCAGCTTGCGGGCTAGCGGGAGTTTCTACACAGATACGCAGTATTTT
d_gene: TRBD2
abundance: NA
v_gene: TRBV5-1
j_gene: TRBJ2-3

CDR3aa: CASTRRERFGELFF
CDR3nt: TGTGCCAGCACCCGGCGGGAGAGGTTCGGGGAGCTGTTTTTT
d_gene: TRBD2
abundance: NA
v_gene: TRBV28
j_gene: TRBJ2-2

CDR3aa: CASSTRAGKEKLFF
CDR3nt: TGTGCCAGCAGCACCCGGGCCGGGAAAGAAAAACTGTTTTTT
d_gene: NA
abundance: NA
v_gene: TRBV13
j_gene: TRBJ1-4

CDR3aa: CASSSQETQYF
CDR3nt: TGCGCCAGCAGCAGCCAAGAGACCCAGTACTTC
d_gene: NA
abundance: NA
v_gene: TRBV5-1
j_gene: TRBJ2-5

CDR3aa: CASSQTSGGPREQYF
CDR3nt: TGTGCCAGCAGCCAGACTAGCGGGGGGCCACGGGAGCAGTACTTC
d_gene: TRBD2
abundance: NA
v_gene: TRBV3-1/TRBV3-2
j_gene: TRBJ2-7

CDR3aa: CASSQDRAYNEQFF
CDR3nt: TGTGCCAGCAGCCAGGACAGGGCCTACAATGAGCAGTTCTTC
d_gene: TRBD1
abundance: NA
v_gene: TRBV7-9
j_gene: TRBJ2-1

CDR3aa: CASSEWGGNTEAFF
CDR3nt: TGTGCCAGCAGTGAATGGGGGGGAAACACTGAAGCTTTCTTT
d_gene: NA
abundance: NA
v_gene: TRBV6-1
j_gene: TRBJ1-1

CDR3aa: CASSLDIGNQPQHF
CDR3nt: TGTGCCAGCAGTCTGGACATTGGCAATCAGCCCCAGCATTTT
d_gene: NA
abundance: NA
v_gene: TRBV27
j_gene: TRBJ1-5

CDR3aa: CAIHSGPNTEAFF
CDR3nt: TGTGCCATCCACAGCGGACCGAACACTGAAGCTTTCTTT
d_gene: NA
abundance: NA
v_gene: TRBV10-3
j_gene: TRBJ1-1

CDR3aa: CASSLTGGTEAFF
CDR3nt: TGTGCCAGCAGTTTAACAGGGGGCACTGAAGCTTTCTTT
d_gene: TRBD1
abundance: NA
v_gene: TRBV28
j_gene: TRBJ1-1

CDR3aa: CASSYGNNEKLFF
CDR3nt: TGTGCCAGCAGTTACGGAAACAATGAAAAACTGTTTTTT
d_gene: NA
abundance: NA
v_gene: TRBV6-2/TRBV6-3
j_gene: TRBJ1-4

CDR3aa: CASSYGRGIAGELFF
CDR3nt: TGTGCCAGCAGTTACGGGCGGGGAATAGCTGGGGAGCTGTTTTTT
d_gene: NA
abundance: NA
v_gene: TRBV6-2/TRBV6-3
j_gene: TRBJ2-2

CDR3aa: CASSQRTGAHEQYF
CDR3nt: TGTGCCAGCAGCCAGCGGACAGGGGCGCACGAGCAGTACTTC
d_gene: TRBD1
abundance: NA
v_gene: TRBV27
j_gene: TRBJ2-7

CDR3aa: CASSFTVYGTDTQYF
CDR3nt: TGTGCCAGCAGTTTCACAGTGTATGGGACAGATACGCAGTATTTT
d_gene: NA
abundance: NA
v_gene: TRBV28
j_gene: TRBJ2-3

CDR3aa: CASSVGIQKGYEQYF
CDR3nt: TGTGCCAGCAGCGTAGGGATTCAAAAGGGGTACGAGCAGTACTTC
d_gene: NA
abundance: NA
v_gene: TRBV9
j_gene: TRBJ2-7

CDR3aa: CASSPQQITNTEAFF
CDR3nt: TGTGCCAGCAGCCCCCAACAGATTACCAACACTGAAGCTTTCTTT
d_gene: NA
abundance: NA
v_gene: TRBV7-9
j_gene: TRBJ1-1

CDR3aa: CSVLQALEQFF
CDR3nt: TGCAGCGTGTTACAGGCTTTGGAGCAGTTCTTC
d_gene: NA
abundance: NA
v_gene: TRBV29-1
j_gene: TRBJ2-1

CDR3aa: CASSLLSRPSGANVLTF
CDR3nt: TGTGCCAGCAGCTTACTTAGCAGGCCCTCAGGGGCCAACGTCCTGACTTTC
d_gene: NA
abundance: NA
v_gene: TRBV7-3
j_gene: TRBJ2-6

CDR3aa: CASSSTVLYGYTF
CDR3nt: TGTGCCAGCAGCTCGACAGTTCTCTATGGCTACACCTTC
d_gene: NA
abundance: NA
v_gene: TRBV7-2
j_gene: TRBJ1-2